This T cell receptor (beta chain) was documented in a study of blood T cell repertoires in COVID-19. From germline, CDR1 is LGHDT and CDR2 YNNKEL (reference sequence). The V end was cut by 1 base, the J end by 4 bases, with 13 bases between. This CDR3 contains 15 residues. The method was immunoSEQ multiplex PCR; TCRdb's version includes in-frame clones alone and lacks a portion of them. The sample shows 100,000 or so clones, around 80% of them seen only once. This clone was detected once. V gene TRBV3-1 (or the pseudogene TRBV3-2) combines with J gene TRBJ1-2; the D is unclear. The source is a woman at least 80 years old with acute or convalescent COVID-19. Sequences were obtained from peripheral blood. The CDR3 sequence: CASSQGEGNGYGYTF. In nucleotides, the CDR3 is TGTGCCAGCAGCCAAGGAGAGGGTAATGGCTATGGCTACACCTTC.